This entry lists 28 T cell receptor beta chains sequenced from one sample in a study of cytomegalovirus exposure and HLA in healthy donors. Primers included in the PCR were 60 Vbeta and 13 Jbeta primers. Some clones are missing from TCRdb's copy, which holds only in-frame ones; the method was immunoSEQ multiplex PCR. The table records approximately 100,000 clones, under 85% of them present only once. The sequencing sample was made of PBMCs. All receptors come from a woman in her forties in good health and CMV-seronegative.

The chain joins TRBV6-5 to TRBJ2-3; TRBD1 aligns across 9 bases. Germline CDR1 is MNHEY and CDR2 is SVGAGI. Germline trimming cut 4 bases from V and 3 bases from J; bases unmatched to any gene: 5. This CDR3 has 15 residues. For the CDR3, the DNA is TGTGCCAGCAGTTGGACAGGGGACCTAACAGATACGCAGTATTTT. Amino acid sequence: CASSWTGDLTDTQYF.

This clone is a singleton in its sample. Other DNA sequences in this specimen translate into the identical CDR3. The rearrangement links TRBV19 to TRBJ2-1, with 9 bases lining up with TRBD2. Germline lookup yields CDR1 LNHDA and CDR2 SQIVND (reference sequence). This CDR3 has 14 amino acids. V was pared by 8 bases and J by 1 base, with 3 bases of the junction left unmatched. CDR3 sequence reads: CASLAGPSYNEQFF. The CDR3 DNA is TGTGCCAGTCTAGCGGGGCCTTCCTACAATGAGCAGTTCTTC.

The chain combines TRBV11-2 with TRBJ2-7, with 7 bases aligning to TRBD1. CDR1 and CDR2 from the germline V gene are SGHAT and FQNNGV. The J segment lost 3 bases and the V segment lost 0 bases, leaving 5 bases of the junction unmatched. This CDR3 comprises 15 residues. The CDR3 sequence: CASSLETGKSYEQYF. The DNA for the CDR3 is TGTGCCAGCAGCTTAGAGACAGGGAAAAGCTACGAGCAGTACTTC.

V gene TRBV11-2 combines with J gene TRBJ2-7, with D perhaps TRBD2 (6 bases). V was shortened by 5 bases and J by 0 bases, with 14 bases between the two germline ends. This CDR3 is 15 amino acids long. The germline gives CDR1 SGHAT, CDR2 FQNNGV. CDR3 residues: CASSDPSESSYEQYF. CDR3 nucleotide sequence: TGTGCCAGCAGCGACCCTAGCGAATCCTCCTACGAGCAGTACTTC. Full variable domain (outside the CDR3, taken from reference TRBV11-2 and TRBJ2-7): EAGVAQSPRYKIIEKRQSVAFWCNPISGHATLYWYQQILGQGPKLLIQFQNNGVVDDSQLPKDRFSAERLKGVDSTLKIQPAKLEDSAVYLCASSDPSESSYEQYFGPGTRLTVT.

This clone was observed a single time. The V call is TRBV11-2, the J call TRBJ2-5; tentative D call: TRBD2 (6 bases). Germline-derived CDR1 and CDR2 are SGHAT and FQNNGV. This CDR3 comprises 14 residues. Trimming took off 5 bases at V and 2 bases at J, with 12 bases between the two ends. The CDR3 loop reads CASSRGTHQETQYF. Written as DNA, the CDR3 is TGTGCCAGCAGCCGAGGGACTCATCAAGAGACCCAGTACTTC.

This chain connects TRBV7-2 to TRBJ2-6; the D gene is possibly TRBD2 (6 bases). Germline V gives CDR1 SGHTA, CDR2 FQGNSA. Trimming removed 7 bases at V and 0 bases at J, with 16 bases between. The CDR3 runs 17 residues. CDR3 amino acids: CASTRDGIFSGANVLTF. CDR3 DNA: TGTGCCAGCACGCGGGACGGAATATTCTCTGGGGCCAACGTCCTGACTTTC.

CDR3: CASTALGGEQYF. The DNA of the CDR3 is TGTGCCAGCACTGCTTTGGGGGGCGAGCAGTACTTC. V is TRBV5-4 and J is TRBJ2-7; the D gene is possibly TRBD2 (6 bases). The CDR3 is made up of 12 amino acids. Germline V gene sequence: CDR1 SGHNT, CDR2 YYREEE (reference sequence). V was clipped by 6 bases and J by 6 bases, with 13 bases between them.

The chain is built from TRBV4-3 and TRBJ2-3; no firm D call. Germline V gene data show CDR1 as LGHNA and CDR2 as YSLEER. Trimming stripped 3 bases from V and 0 bases from J, with 4 bases between. The CDR3 consists of 13 residues. The CDR3 DNA reads TGCGCCAGCAGCCAGGCTAGCACAGATACGCAGTATTTT. Translation: CASSQASTDTQYF.

The chain couples TRBV6-1 to TRBJ2-5; the D is unclear. In germline, CDR1 is MNHNS, CDR2 SASEGT. The V end lost 6 bases, the J end lost 2 bases, and 13 bases lay between the germline ends. The CDR3 is 14 residues long. The CDR3 nucleotides read TGTGCCAGCAGCGCTGACATCATACAAGAGACCCAGTACTTC. The encoded protein is CASSADIIQETQYF.

This rearrangement joins TRBV6-1 to TRBJ2-2; D gene uncertain. V lost 0 bases and J 5 bases, leaving 7 bases between the germline ends. This CDR3 is built from 14 residues. Germline V gene lookup returns CDR1 MNHNS and CDR2 SASEGT. The chain's CDR3 is CASSEASLTGELFF. CDR3 nucleotides: TGTGCCAGCAGTGAAGCAAGCTTAACCGGGGAGCTGTTTTTT.

This rearrangement joins TRBV19 to TRBJ2-7; TRBD1 aligns across 7 bases. This CDR3 is built from 14 residues. The germline V gene encodes CDR1 LNHDA and CDR2 SQIVND (reference sequence). With 3 bases clipped from V and 3 bases from J, the junction kept 5 bases outside the gene matches. CDR3 in DNA: TGTGCCAGTAGTATCACCCGGGACAGCTACGAGCAGTACTTC. It translates to CASSITRDSYEQYF. The whole variable domain, filled in from reference TRBV19 and TRBJ2-7, reads DGGITQSPKYLFRKEGQNVTLSCEQNLNHDAMYWYRQDPGQGLRLIYYSQIVNDFQKGDIAEGYSVSREKKESFPLTVTSAQKNPTAFYLCASSITRDSYEQYFGPGTRLTVT.

The chain couples TRBV28 to TRBJ2-7, with a possible D match to TRBD1 (5 bases). Germline V gene sequence: CDR1 MDHEN, CDR2 SYDVKM. V shed 6 bases and J shed 4 bases, with 19 bases lying between them. The CDR3 runs to 15 residues. DNA for the CDR3: TGTGCCAGCAGGCCCCCTACAGGCCCCGATTACGAGCAGTACTTC. This gives the protein CASRPPTGPDYEQYF.

Notes on this clone: This sample also contains other DNA sequences that code for the same CDR3. J is TRBJ1-1 and V is TRBV7-2, with D possibly matching TRBD1 (5 bases). Germline V gene data show CDR1 as SGHTA and CDR2 as FQGNSA. V was trimmed by 5 bases and J by 4 bases, leaving 11 bases between them. CDR3 size: 13 residues. The CDR3 DNA is TGTGCCAGCAGCCCAGGACACGGCACTGAAGCTTTCTTT. It codes for CASSPGHGTEAFF. The variable domain in full, completed from reference TRBV7-2 and TRBJ1-1, reads GAGVSQSPSNKVTEKGKDVELRCDPISGHTALYWYRQSLGQGLEFLIYFQGNSAPDKSGLPSDRFSAERTGGSVSTLTIQRTQQEDSAVYLCASSPGHGTEAFFGQGTRLTVV.

The genes are TRBV12-5 and TRBJ2-3; TRBD1 aligns across 7 bases. Germline loops: CDR1 LGHNT, CDR2 FRNRAP. After removal of 5 bases from V and 7 bases from J, the junction contained 9 bases not matched to a gene. The CDR3 sequence is 14 residues long. The CDR3 nucleotides are TGTGCTAGTGGTCGAGGGACAGCCAGGCATACGCAGTATTTT. It specifies CASGRGTARHTQYF.

This clone was counted a few times. This chain joins TRBV7-6 and TRBJ2-7; 10 nucleotides align to TRBD1. The CDR3 spans 18 residues. Germline V gene data show CDR1 as SGHVS and CDR2 as FNYEAQ. J was trimmed by 2 bases and V by 2 bases; bases with no gene match: 12. In DNA form, the CDR3 reads TGTGCCAGCAGCTTAAAGGGGTACGGACAGGGGGAGACCTACGAGCAGTACTTC. Its translation is CASSLKGYGQGETYEQYF.

The CDR3 sequence: CASSQGTLVSWRGGEETQYF. As DNA, the CDR3 is TGCGCCAGCAGCCAAGGGACTCTTGTGAGCTGGCGGGGGGGCGAAGAGACCCAGTACTTC. This chain joins TRBV4-1 and TRBJ2-5; 9 positions agree with TRBD2. The J segment lost 3 bases and the V segment lost 1 base, leaving 18 bases of the junction unmatched. The CDR3 extends over 20 amino acids. In germline, CDR1 is MGHRA, CDR2 YSYEKL.

The V gene is TRBV5-1, the J gene TRBJ1-2, with 7 positions matching TRBD1. Looked up from germline, CDR1 is SGHRS and CDR2 is YFSETQ. The V and J ends lost 0 bases and 3 bases, in that order; junction bases with no gene match: 2. The CDR3 extends over 14 amino acids. The CDR3 spells CASSLETGDYGYTF. The CDR3 DNA reads TGCGCCAGCAGCTTGGAAACAGGGGACTATGGCTACACCTTC. Filled out from reference TRBV5-1 and TRBJ1-2, the complete variable domain reads KAGVTQTPRYLIKTRGQQVTLSCSPISGHRSVSWYQQTPGQGLQFLFEYFSETQRNKGNFPGRFSGRQFSNSRSEMNVSTLELGDSALYLCASSLETGDYGYTFGSGTRLTVV.

CDR3 protein: CASSDKGSPYEQYF. CDR3 nucleotide sequence: TGTGCCAGCAGTGATAAAGGGAGCCCGTACGAGCAGTACTTC. This chain uses TRBV6-1 with TRBJ2-7, with D perhaps TRBD2 (5 bases). CDR3 length: 14 residues. V was cut by 3 bases and J by 4 bases, with 13 bases left in between. Germline CDR1 and CDR2: MNHNS and SASEGT.

V is TRBV10-3 and J is TRBJ2-7; TRBD2 matches 8 bases. Losses at the gene ends were 2 bases for V and 6 bases for J; bases not matched to a gene: 9. Germline V gene sequence: CDR1 ENHRY, CDR2 SYGVKD. This CDR3 comprises 15 residues. The CDR3 DNA follows: TGTGCCATCAGTGAGGTTCCGGGGGGGCTAAGCGAGCAGTACTTC. Translated, it gives CAISEVPGGLSEQYF.

The chain carries TRBV5-1 and TRBJ2-5; maybe TRBD2 (6 bases). The V gene lost 4 bases and the J gene lost 5 bases, with 15 bases spanning the gap. CDR1 and CDR2 (germline): SGHRS, YFSETQ. There are 14 residues in the CDR3. The CDR3 DNA reads as TGCGCCAGCAGCCGGGACTTGGGCAGGGAGACCCAGTACTTC. This encodes CASSRDLGRETQYF.

The chain links TRBV5-1 to TRBJ2-7; 14 nucleotides line up with TRBD2. CDR1 and CDR2 (germline): SGHRS, YFSETQ. The CDR3 contains 19 residues. V shed 0 bases, J shed 3 bases, and the junction held 11 bases outside the gene matches. DNA of the CDR3: TGCGCCAGCAGCTTGGACACTCCGGGACTAGCGGGAGAGATCTACGAGCAGTACTTC. This codes for CASSLDTPGLAGEIYEQYF. The complete variable domain, with remaining parts taken from reference TRBV5-1 and TRBJ2-7, reads KAGVTQTPRYLIKTRGQQVTLSCSPISGHRSVSWYQQTPGQGLQFLFEYFSETQRNKGNFPGRFSGRQFSNSRSEMNVSTLELGDSALYLCASSLDTPGLAGEIYEQYFGPGTRLTVT.

This clone was seen more than once but under ten times. CDR3 sequence reads: CASSGGQLNTEAFF. The DNA for the CDR3 is TGTGCCAGCAGTGGAGGACAGCTGAACACTGAAGCTTTCTTT. V usage is TRBV2 and J usage is TRBJ1-1; D possibly corresponds to TRBD1 (6 bases). Germline CDR1 is SNHLY and CDR2 is FYNNEI. The CDR3 spans 14 residues. V was cut by 4 bases and J by 0 bases, with 9 bases left in between.

This clone occurred a few times. The chain combines TRBV2 with TRBJ1-4; D call uncertain. This CDR3 is 14 amino acids long. Per germline, CDR1 SNHLY and CDR2 FYNNEI. Trimming took off 2 bases at V and 7 bases at J, with 11 bases between the two ends. CDR3 DNA sequence: TGTGCCAGCAGTGAAAGGGAGACGGGTGAAAAACTGTTTTTT. Translated, it gives CASSERETGEKLFF.

The chain combines TRBV7-2 with TRBJ2-2, with unresolved D. The V end was cut by 5 bases, the J end by 1 base, with 8 bases between. This CDR3 is 14 amino acids long. Germline V CDR1 and CDR2: SGHTA, FQGNSA. CDR3 in amino acids: CASSPNGNTGELFF. CDR3 bases: TGTGCCAGCAGCCCAAACGGGAACACCGGGGAGCTGTTTTTT.

The chain combines TRBV5-6 with TRBJ1-1, with D perhaps TRBD1 (5 bases). The CDR3 runs 15 residues. Trimming stripped 3 bases from V and 1 base from J, with 13 bases between. Germline CDR1 is SGHDT and CDR2 is YYEEEE. The DNA for the CDR3 is TGTGCCAGCAGCTGGGAGGGACTTTCGAACACTGAAGCTTTCTTT. It specifies CASSWEGLSNTEAFF.

The chain is built from TRBV7-2 and TRBJ2-1; 7 bases are shared with TRBD2. Germline lookup yields CDR1 SGHTA and CDR2 FQGNSA. V shed 5 bases, J shed 8 bases, and the junction held 12 bases outside the gene matches. This CDR3 comprises 15 residues. The CDR3 sequence is CASSLLAALMYEQFF. DNA for the CDR3: TGTGCCAGCAGCCTCCTAGCGGCCTTAATGTATGAGCAGTTCTTC.

The rearrangement joins TRBV6-5 to TRBJ1-2; TRBD1 agrees at 7 bases. With 7 bases clipped from V and 4 bases from J, the junction kept 9 bases outside the gene matches. This CDR3 region has 14 residues. Germline-derived CDR1 and CDR2 are MNHEY and SVGAGI. Here the CDR3 DNA reads TGTGCCAGCACATCGATCGGGGACAGCTATGGCTACACCTTC. This translates into CASTSIGDSYGYTF.

The chain couples TRBV28 to TRBJ2-4; perhaps TRBD2 as D (6 bases). In germline, CDR1 is MDHEN, CDR2 SYDVKM. Trimming took 4 bases from V and 8 from J, leaving 18 bases between them. The CDR3 covers 15 residues. The DNA for the CDR3 is TGTGCCAGCAGTTCCCCCCGGGGGTTAGGGGACATTCAGTACTTC. It translates to CASSSPRGLGDIQYF.